This T cell receptor (beta chain) was sequenced in a study of blood T cell repertoires in COVID-19. Study summary: Acute-phase and convalescent COVID-19 samples originated in the United States, Italy and Spain. Nucleic acid was either cDNA or gDNA, and it came from T cells, B-cell-depleted T cells, or PBMCs.

Germline V gene data show CDR1 as SGHVS and CDR2 as FQNEAQ. The trim removed 2 bases at V and 9 bases at J, leaving 6 bases unmatched. The CDR3 loop spans 14 amino acids. Repertoires were generated with immunoSEQ multiplex PCR, while TCRdb's copy carries only in-frame clones and drops some. The repertoire holds some 50,000 clones, with 75% to 90% as singletons. The V gene is TRBV7-8, the J gene TRBJ1-5; 8 bases match TRBD1. The sequencing sample was made of peripheral blood. The TCR comes from a woman aged 80 or over with COVID-19, enrolled during active disease. CDR3 DNA sequence: TGTGCCAGCAGCTTAAGGACAGGGTATTCGCCCCAGCATTTT. Translating it yields CASSLRTGYSPQHF.